The 25 T cell receptor beta chains below all came from one sample that was sequenced in a study of cytomegalovirus exposure and HLA in healthy donors. 60 Vbeta and 13 Jbeta primers were used in PCR. Produced via immunoSEQ multiplex PCR; TCRdb's table is partial and in-frame only. Here the sample spans about 98,000 clones, more than 60% being singletons. Sequencing was performed on PBMCs. The receptors stem from a man between 60 and 75 years old in good health and CMV-seropositive.

V is TRBV5-6 and J is TRBJ1-4; a possible D gene is TRBD1 (6 bases). Between the trimmed V and J ends, which lost 3 bases and 7 bases, there was a span of 22 bases. The germline V gene encodes CDR1 SGHDT and CDR2 YYEEEE. CDR3 size: 17 residues. In DNA, the CDR3 is TGTGCCAGCAGCTCGTACAGGGTGTCAGTTCGGGGTGAAAAACTGTTTTTT. This translates into CASSSYRVSVRGEKLFF.

This chain joins TRBV6-5 and TRBJ1-2; no firm D call. V dropped 4 bases and J dropped 2 bases, with 11 bases sitting between them. The germline V gene has CDR1 MNHEY and CDR2 SVGAGI. This CDR3 has 14 residues. CDR3 sequence (DNA): TGTGCCAGCAGTTCCGTAGGAGGGAACTATGGCTACACCTTC. Amino acids: CASSSVGGNYGYTF.

The chain carries TRBV10-3 and TRBJ2-3; 8 bases line up with TRBD2. Looked up from germline, CDR1 is ENHRY and CDR2 is SYGVKD. Unmatched junction bases numbered 6, after V lost 2 bases and J lost 2 bases. The CDR3 is 16 residues long. This CDR3 is CAISEGGRGATDTQYF. CDR3 DNA: TGTGCCATCAGTGAGGGGGGGCGGGGGGCCACAGATACGCAGTATTTT.

This clone was seen more than once but under ten times. The rearrangement uses TRBV6-6 and TRBJ1-5; 10 nucleotides align to TRBD1. The V segment lost 2 bases and the J segment 4 bases; nucleotides outside the gene matches: 5. CDR3 length: 16 amino acids. Germline CDR1 and CDR2: MNHNY and SVGAGI (reference sequence). The CDR3 is CASSYRGQGTNQPQHF. The CDR3 coding sequence is TGTGCCAGCAGTTACCGGGGACAGGGGACTAATCAGCCCCAGCATTTT.

The CDR3, as DNA: TGTGCCAGCAGGCACAGGTTCGAAGAGACCCAGTACTTC. This sequence encodes CASRHRFEETQYF. This chain connects TRBV7-8 to TRBJ2-5; possibly TRBD1 for D (5 bases). V was trimmed by 6 bases and J by 3 bases, leaving 11 bases between them. Germline CDR1 and CDR2: SGHVS and FQNEAQ. The CDR3 loop spans 13 amino acids.

The gene calls are TRBV6-5 and TRBJ1-6, with D unclear. This CDR3 contains 12 residues. Per the germline V gene, CDR1 is MNHEY and CDR2 is SVGAGI. V was trimmed by 4 bases and J by 13 bases, leaving 11 bases between them. Here the CDR3 DNA reads TGTGCCAGCAGTTCCTTCCTTTCGCCCCTCCACTTT. Amino acids: CASSSFLSPLHF.

The rearrangement joins TRBV6-1 to TRBJ2-7; the D is unclear. The germline V gene encodes CDR1 MNHNS and CDR2 SASEGT. The CDR3 extends over 12 amino acids. V lost 7 bases and J 2 bases, leaving 9 bases between the germline ends. CDR3 DNA sequence: TGTGCCAGCACCGACACAGCCTACGAGCAGTACTTC. This translates into CASTDTAYEQYF.

V is TRBV14 and J is TRBJ2-2; 7 positions agree with TRBD1. The junction had 8 bases not matched to a gene; V was cut back by 10 bases and J by 6 bases. CDR3 size: 13 residues. Germline assignment: CDR1 SGHDN and CDR2 FVKESK. CDR3 loop: CATKQGIAGELFF. The CDR3 nucleotides read TGTGCCACCAAACAGGGGATCGCCGGGGAGCTGTTTTTT.

CDR3 loop: CASSLDRQGATGELFF. In DNA, the CDR3 is TGTGCCAGCAGCTTAGATCGGCAGGGGGCTACCGGGGAGCTGTTTTTT. The rearrangement joins TRBV7-9 to TRBJ2-2; 8 positions match TRBD1. V was clipped by 1 base and J by 5 bases; unmatched bases: 6. Looked up from germline, CDR1 is SEHNR and CDR2 is FQNEAQ (reference sequence). The CDR3 consists of 16 residues.

This clone was seen only a few times. This sequence joins TRBV19 and TRBJ2-6; 11 bases are shared with TRBD1. V lost 3 bases, J lost 4 bases, and 2 bases stayed unmatched. This CDR3 has 16 amino acids. Per germline, CDR1 LNHDA and CDR2 SQIVND (reference sequence). CDR3 sequence: CASSMDRGPGANVLTF. CDR3 nucleotide sequence: TGTGCCAGTAGTATGGACAGGGGGCCGGGGGCCAACGTCCTGACTTTC.

V usage is TRBV18 and J usage is TRBJ1-5, with D possibly being TRBD1 (5 bases). Germline CDR1 reads KGHSH; CDR2 reads LQKENI. V gave up 3 bases and J gave up 2 bases, with 8 bases separating them. The CDR3 has 14 residues. CDR3 sequence reads: CASSPDRGNQPQHF. In DNA form, the CDR3 reads TGTGCCAGCTCACCCGACAGAGGCAATCAGCCCCAGCATTTT.

This sequence joins TRBV5-1 and TRBJ1-1; D remains unclear. With 4 bases removed from V and 6 bases from J, the gap between germline ends came to 25 bases. The CDR3 length is 17 residues. CDR1 is SGHRS and CDR2 is YFSETQ in the germline V gene. CDR3 region: CASSPRSLRAGGAEAFF. The DNA of the CDR3 is TGCGCCAGCAGCCCTCGGTCCCTGCGGGCCGGCGGGGCTGAAGCTTTCTTT. Using reference TRBV5-1 and TRBJ1-1 for the parts outside the CDR3, the full variable domain is KAGVTQTPRYLIKTRGQQVTLSCSPISGHRSVSWYQQTPGQGLQFLFEYFSETQRNKGNFPGRFSGRQFSNSRSEMNVSTLELGDSALYLCASSPRSLRAGGAEAFFGQGTRLTVV.

The chain uses TRBV7-9 and TRBJ2-7, with D perhaps TRBD2 (6 bases). CDR1 is SEHNR and CDR2 is FQNEAQ in the germline V gene (reference sequence). This CDR3 is 14 amino acids long. The V end was cut by 3 bases, the J end by 3 bases, with 12 bases between. As DNA, the CDR3 is TGTGCCAGCAGCTTCTTGGCCGGGGGCTACGAGCAGTACTTC. The encoded protein is CASSFLAGGYEQYF.

The J gene is TRBJ2-2, the V gene TRBV19, with 8 bases aligning to TRBD1. This CDR3 is built from 15 residues. Germline CDR1 reads LNHDA; CDR2 reads SQIVND (reference sequence). Trimming at V came to 8 bases and at J to 0 bases, leaving 5 bases not matched to a gene. The CDR3 coding sequence is TGTGCCAGTCGGACAGGGCGAACGAACACCGGGGAGCTGTTTTTT. Translation: CASRTGRTNTGELFF.

This chain links TRBV27 with TRBJ2-5, with D possibly TRBD1 on 6 matching bases. CDR1 and CDR2 (germline): MNHEY, SMNVEV (reference sequence). The ends were cut back, 5 bases at V and 1 base at J, with 8 bases in the middle. The CDR3 runs to 13 residues. The CDR3 protein is CASSGQFQETQYF. In nucleotides, the CDR3 is TGTGCCAGCAGTGGACAGTTCCAAGAGACCCAGTACTTC.

This chain links TRBV7-2 with TRBJ2-1; tentative D call: TRBD2 (6 bases). V was trimmed by 5 bases and J by 0 bases, leaving 11 bases between them. Germline V gene lookup returns CDR1 SGHTA and CDR2 FQGNSA. The CDR3 runs to 15 residues. This CDR3 is CASSTLTSSYNEQFF. CDR3 nucleotide sequence: TGTGCCAGCAGCACACTGACTAGCTCCTACAATGAGCAGTTCTTC. The full variable domain, completed using reference TRBV7-2 and TRBJ2-1, is GAGVSQSPSNKVTEKGKDVELRCDPISGHTALYWYRQSLGQGLEFLIYFQGNSAPDKSGLPSDRFSAERTGGSVSTLTIQRTQQEDSAVYLCASSTLTSSYNEQFFGPGTRLTVL.

The chain couples TRBV28 to TRBJ2-1; D is uncertain. This CDR3 comprises 12 residues. Deletions cut 5 bases from V and 3 bases from J, with 5 bases between. Germline values: CDR1 MDHEN, CDR2 SYDVKM. The CDR3 protein is CASSLSYNEQFF. The CDR3 DNA follows: TGTGCCAGCAGTCTAAGCTACAATGAGCAGTTCTTC. Full variable domain (remainder filled in from reference TRBV28 and TRBJ2-1): DVKVTQSSRYLVKRTGEKVFLECVQDMDHENMFWYRQDPGLGLRLIYFSYDVKMKEKGDIPEGYSVSREKKERFSLILESASTNQTSMYLCASSLSYNEQFFGPGTRLTVL.

The rearrangement links TRBV4-3 to TRBJ2-3; 7 bases are shared with TRBD2. This CDR3 spans 16 amino acids. V gave up 0 bases and J gave up 0 bases; unmatched junction bases: 3. CDR1 LGHNA and CDR2 YSLEER come from the germline V gene. CDR3 bases: TGCGCCAGCAGCCAAGATCGGCGGGGGAGCACAGATACGCAGTATTTT. This codes for CASSQDRRGSTDTQYF.

The V and J genes are TRBV9 and TRBJ2-7; 7 nucleotides agree with TRBD1. The CDR3 consists of 14 residues. Germline CDR1 is SGDLS and CDR2 is YYNGEE. Germline trimming cut 4 bases from V and 3 bases from J; bases unmatched to any gene: 7. The CDR3 DNA is TGTGCCAGCAGCCCGAGGACAGGACTCTACGAGCAGTACTTC. Its translation is CASSPRTGLYEQYF.

A single count supports this clone. The rearrangement links TRBV7-2 to TRBJ2-7; tentatively, D is TRBD1 (6 bases). Per germline, CDR1 SGHTA and CDR2 FQGNSA. Trimming took off 2 bases at V and 0 bases at J, with 17 bases between the two ends. The CDR3 is 17 residues long. As DNA, the CDR3 is TGTGCCAGCAGCTTAAAACCCCCAGGGGCGGGCTCCTACGAGCAGTACTTC. Its translation is CASSLKPPGAGSYEQYF. Complete variable domain (other parts from reference TRBV7-2 and TRBJ2-7): GAGVSQSPSNKVTEKGKDVELRCDPISGHTALYWYRQSLGQGLEFLIYFQGNSAPDKSGLPSDRFSAERTGGSVSTLTIQRTQQEDSAVYLCASSLKPPGAGSYEQYFGPGTRLTVT.

V and J are TRBV18 and TRBJ2-2; no clear D. The CDR3 has 14 residues. Between the trimmed V and J ends, which lost 10 bases and 4 bases, there was a span of 16 bases. Germline-derived CDR1 and CDR2 are KGHSH and LQKENI. DNA of the CDR3: TGTGCCACCCCTCTAGTATCTTCCACCGGGGAGCTGTTTTTT. Translating it yields CATPLVSSTGELFF. Supplemented by reference TRBV18 and TRBJ2-2, the full variable domain reads NAGVMQNPRHLVRRRGQEARLRCSPMKGHSHVYWYRQLPEEGLKFMVYLQKENIIDESGMPKERFSAEFPKEGPSILRIQQVVRGDSAAYFCATPLVSSTGELFFGEGSRLTVL.

This rearrangement joins TRBV30 to TRBJ1-6; TRBD1 matches at 11 bases. Germline V gene sequence: CDR1 GTSNPN, CDR2 SVGIG (reference sequence). V lost 0 bases and J lost 6; bases outside the gene matches: 7. The length of the CDR3 is 17 residues. Here the CDR3 reads CAWSVRGQGARNSPLHF. The CDR3, as DNA: TGTGCCTGGAGTGTACGAGGACAGGGGGCCCGTAATTCACCCCTCCACTTT.

The J gene is TRBJ1-2, the V gene TRBV7-3, with TRBD1 identical over 10 bases. The CDR3 length is 15 residues. The J segment lost 3 bases and the V segment lost 3 bases, leaving 4 bases of the junction unmatched. Germline V gives CDR1 SGHTA, CDR2 FQGTGA. The CDR3 nucleotides are TGTGCCAGCAGCTTGACCGGGACAGGGGACTATGGCTACACCTTC. Residues: CASSLTGTGDYGYTF.

This chain connects TRBV28 to TRBJ2-2; D is unresolved. The CDR3 runs to 15 residues. Per the germline V gene, CDR1 is MDHEN and CDR2 is SYDVKM. V lost 4 bases, J lost 3 bases, and 12 bases lay in between. The CDR3 region is CASSSHVRYTGELFF. The CDR3 DNA reads TGTGCCAGCAGTTCCCACGTCCGGTACACCGGGGAGCTGTTTTTT.

This clone occurred a few times. The rearrangement joins TRBV7-9 to TRBJ2-7, with D unclear. V gave up 1 base and J gave up 0 bases, with 7 bases separating them. Germline-derived CDR1 and CDR2 are SEHNR and FQNEAQ (reference sequence). There are 14 residues in the CDR3. The CDR3 here is CASSLVEVSYEQYF. The DNA for the CDR3 is TGTGCCAGCAGCTTAGTAGAGGTCTCCTACGAGCAGTACTTC. Together with reference TRBV7-9 and TRBJ2-7, the CDR3 gives the full variable domain: DTGVSQNPRHKITKRGQNVTFRCDPISEHNRLYWYRQTLGQGPEFLTYFQNEAQLEKSRLLSDRFSAERPKGSFSTLEIQRTEQGDSAMYLCASSLVEVSYEQYFGPGTRLTVT.